The 22 T cell receptor beta chains below all came from one sample that was sequenced in a study of Ad26.COV2.S vaccination and SARS-CoV-2 variants. Noted treatment: 19 received Ad26.COV2.S at low or high dose, single or two shots; roughly five received placebo; per-sample allocation not given. Repertoires come from day 63 after the first vaccine or placebo injection. Using immunoSEQ multiplex PCR, the repertoire was profiled, and TCRdb retains in-frame clones only, with some absent. The sample contains around 320,000 clones, around 86% of which appear only once. The specimen was peripheral blood, collected in a trial of Ad26.COV2.S vaccine versus placebo. The source of these receptors is a person aged 18-60 years who received the Ad26.COV2.S COVID-19 vaccine or a placebo.

The rearrangement uses TRBV7-6 and TRBJ1-1, with 8 bases aligning to TRBD1. The V and J ends lost 5 bases and 0 bases, in that order; junction bases with no gene match: 14. Germline assignment: CDR1 SGHVS and CDR2 FNYEAQ. The CDR3 contains 18 residues. The CDR3 region is CASSPPEWTGNMNTEAFF. Here the CDR3 DNA reads TGTGCCAGCAGCCCACCCGAATGGACAGGGAACATGAACACTGAAGCTTTCTTT.

A single count supports this clone. V and J are TRBV5-4 and TRBJ1-6, with 8 bases identical to TRBD1. This CDR3 comprises 15 residues. With 0 bases clipped from V and 10 bases from J, the junction kept 6 bases outside the gene matches. The germline CDR1 and CDR2 sequences are SGHNT and YYREEE (reference sequence). The CDR3, as DNA: TGTGCCAGCAGCTTGGGTAACAGGGGGGAGTCACCCCTCCACTTT. Amino acid sequence: CASSLGNRGESPLHF.

The chain couples TRBV28 to TRBJ1-4; D ambiguous. The ends were cut back, 5 bases at V and 4 bases at J, with 11 bases in the middle. Germline V gene lookup returns CDR1 MDHEN and CDR2 SYDVKM. The CDR3 contains 14 residues. This chain's CDR3 is CASSPGRYNEKLFF. DNA of the CDR3: TGTGCCAGCAGTCCCGGACGGTATAATGAAAAACTGTTTTTT.

Points on this clone: Other DNA sequences in the sample encode the same CDR3. The chain couples TRBV19 to TRBJ1-1; D is undetermined. The V end lost 4 bases, the J end lost 5 bases, and 8 bases lay between the germline ends. The CDR3 loop spans 12 amino acids. CDR1 LNHDA and CDR2 SQIVND come from the germline V gene (reference sequence). The CDR3 sequence: CASSTRRTEAFF. As DNA, the CDR3 is TGTGCCAGTAGTACCCGTCGGACTGAAGCTTTCTTT.

This clone was seen a few times. V is TRBV28 and J is TRBJ1-4, with D hard to call. The CDR3 sequence is 13 residues long. Germline CDR1 reads MDHEN; CDR2 reads SYDVKM. V was trimmed by 10 bases and J by 8 bases, leaving 17 bases between them. CDR3 sequence: CAINTVRNEKLFF. CDR3 coding DNA: TGTGCCATTAACACCGTGAGGAACGAAAAACTGTTTTTT.

This sequence joins TRBV9 and TRBJ1-2; D uncertain. This CDR3 contains 17 residues. Per germline, CDR1 SGDLS and CDR2 YYNGEE. V dropped 4 bases and J dropped 1 base, with 20 bases sitting between them. The CDR3 spells CASSPNGPWEYNYGYTF. CDR3 bases: TGTGCCAGCAGCCCAAATGGGCCCTGGGAGTATAACTATGGCTACACCTTC.

The genes are TRBV29-1 and TRBJ2-7; TRBD1 matches at 8 bases. Trimming cost V 6 bases and J 3 bases; bases outside gene matches: 7. CDR1 is SQVTM and CDR2 is ANQGSEA in the germline V gene. This CDR3 has 13 amino acids. For the CDR3, the DNA is TGCAGCGTAAAACCTGGACAGGGCTACGAGCAGTACTTC. It specifies CSVKPGQGYEQYF.

The rearrangement links TRBV19 to TRBJ2-3; the D is unclear. Germline V gene lookup returns CDR1 LNHDA and CDR2 SQIVND (reference sequence). This CDR3 region has 13 residues. Deletions cut 4 bases from V and 0 bases from J, with 5 bases between. CDR3 residues: CASSTDSTDTQYF. The CDR3 DNA reads TGTGCCAGTAGTACGGACAGCACAGATACGCAGTATTTT.

The chain recombines TRBV11-2 with TRBJ2-1; 9 bases fit TRBD2. The CDR3 covers 17 residues. The V and J ends lost 4 bases and 8 bases, in that order; junction bases with no gene match: 15. CDR1 and CDR2 from the germline V gene are SGHAT and FQNNGV. CDR3 region: CASSSRGGGATRDEQFF. CDR3 nucleotides: TGTGCCAGCAGCTCCCGGGGCGGGGGGGCCACAAGAGATGAGCAGTTCTTC.

The V call is TRBV2, the J call TRBJ2-7; D possibly uses TRBD1 or TRBD2 (6 bases each). The CDR3 has 15 amino acids. V dropped 2 bases and J dropped 3 bases, with 14 bases sitting between them. Germline V gene data show CDR1 as SNHLY and CDR2 as FYNNEI. CDR3 residues: CASSEWGDTNYEQYF. Written as DNA, the CDR3 is TGTGCCAGCAGTGAATGGGGGGACACAAACTACGAGCAGTACTTC. Full variable domain (outside the CDR3, taken from reference TRBV2 and TRBJ2-7): EPEVTQTPSHQVTQMGQEVILRCVPISNHLYFYWYRQILGQKVEFLVSFYNNEISEKSEIFDDQFSVERPDGSNFTLKIRSTKLEDSAMYFCASSEWGDTNYEQYFGPGTRLTVT.

V usage is TRBV4-3 and J usage is TRBJ1-2; 7 nucleotides align to TRBD1. Germline V gene data show CDR1 as LGHNA and CDR2 as YSLEER. The V segment lost 3 bases and the J segment 2 bases; nucleotides outside the gene matches: 6. The CDR3 is 15 amino acids. The CDR3: CASSQTRTGNYGYTF. DNA for the CDR3: TGCGCCAGCAGCCAGACTCGGACAGGAAACTATGGCTACACCTTC.

The J gene is TRBJ2-7, the V gene TRBV5-1; D is unclear. The length of the CDR3 is 13 residues. Between the trimmed V and J ends, which lost 2 bases and 0 bases, there was a span of 6 bases. Germline assignment: CDR1 SGHRS and CDR2 YFSETQ. The CDR3 is CASSFDTSYEQYF. The CDR3, as DNA: TGCGCCAGCAGCTTTGACACCTCCTACGAGCAGTACTTC.

This clone appeared once. The chain couples TRBV6-2 or TRBV6-3 to TRBJ2-5, with D perhaps TRBD1 or TRBD2 (6 bases each). The germline CDR1 and CDR2 sequences are MNHEY and SVGEGT. Trimming took 3 bases from V and 4 from J, leaving 12 bases between them. The CDR3 loop spans 14 amino acids. Here the CDR3 reads CASSYVRGRETQYF. The CDR3 DNA follows: TGTGCCAGCAGTTATGTCCGGGGGCGAGAGACCCAGTACTTC.

The chain joins TRBV5-4 to TRBJ1-1, with no clear D. In germline, CDR1 is SGHNT, CDR2 YYREEE (reference sequence). The CDR3 is 15 residues long. Trimming took 4 bases from V and 1 from J, leaving 14 bases between them. The CDR3 region is CASSRTSLGNTEAFF. In nucleotides, the CDR3 is TGTGCCAGCAGCCGTACGTCTCTTGGGAACACTGAAGCTTTCTTT.

The rearrangement joins TRBV5-5 to TRBJ1-2; 8 bases match TRBD1. V was pared by 0 bases and J by 7 bases, with 5 bases of the junction left unmatched. This CDR3 spans 14 amino acids. Germline V gives CDR1 SGHKS, CDR2 YYEKEE (reference sequence). CDR3 amino acids: CASSLGQGAGGYTF. The CDR3 DNA sequence: TGTGCCAGCAGCTTGGGCCAGGGGGCCGGTGGCTACACCTTC.

The CDR3 is CASSFQEGANYGYTF. CDR3 in DNA: TGTGCCAGCAGCTTTCAAGAGGGGGCCAACTATGGCTACACCTTC. The chain combines TRBV7-9 with TRBJ1-2, with 7 positions matching TRBD1. The germline V gene has CDR1 SEHNR and CDR2 FQNEAQ (reference sequence). The V segment lost 3 bases and the J segment 2 bases; nucleotides outside the gene matches: 6. This CDR3 has 15 amino acids.

The rearrangement links TRBV5-1 to TRBJ1-2; D is unclear. The V end lost 0 bases, the J end lost 14 bases, and 23 bases lay between the germline ends. The germline gives CDR1 SGHRS, CDR2 YFSETQ. This CDR3 has 15 residues. The CDR3 nucleotides read TGCGCCAGCAGCTTGGAGTTTGGTCAGCCCTCCTTTGGGACCTTC. It is translated as CASSLEFGQPSFGTF.

This clone was picked up one time. The rearrangement joins TRBV18 to TRBJ1-1; no firm D call. Germline V CDR1 and CDR2: KGHSH, LQKENI. The V gene lost 8 bases and the J gene lost 1 base, with 20 bases spanning the gap. The CDR3 runs to 16 residues. The DNA for the CDR3 is TGTGCCAGCCGGACCGGGTCGAGGAATTCGAACACTGAAGCTTTCTTT. This translates into CASRTGSRNSNTEAFF.

V gene TRBV18 combines with J gene TRBJ2-7; 9 bases are a match to TRBD1. V trimming: 5 bases; J trimming: 1 base; junction bases outside the gene matches: 3. Germline lookup yields CDR1 KGHSH and CDR2 LQKENI. The CDR3 contains 14 residues. This chain's CDR3 is CASSGTGKSYEQYF. Here the CDR3 DNA reads TGTGCCAGCTCAGGGACAGGGAAGTCCTACGAGCAGTACTTC.

The chain couples TRBV6-2 or TRBV6-3 to TRBJ1-5; no clear D gene. V dropped 0 bases and J dropped 0 bases, with 21 bases sitting between them. There are 20 residues in the CDR3. Germline CDR1 reads MNHEY; CDR2 reads SVGEGT. CDR3: CASSYSRRSGVYGSNQPQHF. CDR3 nucleotide sequence: TGTGCCAGCAGTTACTCGAGGCGCTCTGGGGTTTATGGTAGCAATCAGCCCCAGCATTTT.

V gene TRBV30 combines with J gene TRBJ2-1, with TRBD1 as a possible D gene (6 bases). This CDR3 spans 15 amino acids. The germline V gene has CDR1 GTSNPN and CDR2 SVGIG (reference sequence). V was cut by 5 bases and J by 6 bases, with 20 bases left in between. The CDR3 here is CAWVGQGLPINEQFF. CDR3 DNA: TGTGCCTGGGTAGGTCAGGGGCTCCCTATCAATGAGCAGTTCTTC.

The table lists this clone with a count of one. The CDR3 is CAWDPSSYNEQFF. The CDR3 bases are TGTGCCTGGGATCCCAGCTCCTACAATGAGCAGTTCTTC. The V gene is TRBV30, the J gene TRBJ2-1; no definite D call. This CDR3 contains 13 residues. Germline-derived CDR1 and CDR2 are GTSNPN and SVGIG (reference sequence). Trimming removed 5 bases at V and 0 bases at J, with 8 bases between.